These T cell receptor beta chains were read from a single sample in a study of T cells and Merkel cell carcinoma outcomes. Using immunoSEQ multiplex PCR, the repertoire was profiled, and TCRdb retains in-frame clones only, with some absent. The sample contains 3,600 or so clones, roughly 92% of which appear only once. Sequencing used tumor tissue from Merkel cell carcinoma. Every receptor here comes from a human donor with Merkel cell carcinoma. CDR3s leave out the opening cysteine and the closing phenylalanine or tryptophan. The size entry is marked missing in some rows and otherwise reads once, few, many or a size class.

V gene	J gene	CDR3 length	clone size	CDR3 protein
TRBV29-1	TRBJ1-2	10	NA	SAEAGSLGYT
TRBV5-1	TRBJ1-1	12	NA	ASSARGATFAAF
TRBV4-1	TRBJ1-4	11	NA	ASSYLLKEKLF
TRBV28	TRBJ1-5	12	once	ATRLDRQGQPQH
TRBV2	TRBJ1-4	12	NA	ASSELKPDLGLF
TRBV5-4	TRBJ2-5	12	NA	ASSARGVAETQY
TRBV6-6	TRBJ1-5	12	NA	ASSYDGGNQPQH
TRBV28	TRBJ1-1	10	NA	ASSPGRREAF
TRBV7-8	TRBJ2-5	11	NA	ASSIGNQETQY
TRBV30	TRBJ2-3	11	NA	ARMSGTTDTQY
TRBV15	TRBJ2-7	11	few	ATSLGQSYEQY
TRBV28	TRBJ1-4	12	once	ASIDTTQGEKLF
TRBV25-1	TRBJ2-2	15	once	ASSGVQGATDTGELF
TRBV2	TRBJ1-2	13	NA	ASSSLGYRCYGYT
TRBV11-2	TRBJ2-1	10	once	ASRQGEYEQF
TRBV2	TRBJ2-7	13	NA	ASSEGRGGLDEQY
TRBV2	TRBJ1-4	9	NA	ASSELEKLF
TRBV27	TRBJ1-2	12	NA	ASSPIDRGYGYT
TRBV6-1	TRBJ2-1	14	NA	ASSEKGTSSYNEQF
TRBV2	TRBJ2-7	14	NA	ASNPFSGGTSYEQY
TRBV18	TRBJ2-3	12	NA	ASSSRQTTDTQY
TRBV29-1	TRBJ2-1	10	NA	SVEYGSSGQF
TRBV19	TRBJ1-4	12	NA	ASSIGRESEKLF
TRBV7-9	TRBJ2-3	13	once	ASSWRDRGTDTQY
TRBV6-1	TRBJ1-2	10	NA	ASSVLDNGYT
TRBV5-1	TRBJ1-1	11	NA	ASSQGEMAEAF
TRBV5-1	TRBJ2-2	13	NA	ASSLLRESTGELF
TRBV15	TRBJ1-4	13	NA	ATSIGDGANEKLF
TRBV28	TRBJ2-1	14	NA	ASSLWVGQGYNEQF
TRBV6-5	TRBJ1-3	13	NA	ASSWGALSGNTIY
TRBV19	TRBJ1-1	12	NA	ASSRLAMNTEAF
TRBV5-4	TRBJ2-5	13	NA	ASSLGGGSRETQY
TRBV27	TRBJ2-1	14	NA	ASSSPGTGGNNEQF
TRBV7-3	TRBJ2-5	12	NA	ASSFGPRGETQY
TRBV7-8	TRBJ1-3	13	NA	ASSLGDRGGNTIY
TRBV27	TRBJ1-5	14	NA	ASSPRTGGYNQPQH
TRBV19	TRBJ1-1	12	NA	ASRRQGRNTEAF
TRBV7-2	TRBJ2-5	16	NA	ASSDYRPREGQGETQY
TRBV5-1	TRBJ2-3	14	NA	ASSLVRGSMTDTQY
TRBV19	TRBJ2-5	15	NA	ASSRTSGRGYQETQY
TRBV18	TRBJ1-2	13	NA	ASSRRRGPNYGYT
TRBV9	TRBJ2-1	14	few	ASSAASLSSYNEQF
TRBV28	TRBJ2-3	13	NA	ASGLGGTSTDTQY
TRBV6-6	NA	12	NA	ASTGGSTPYEQY
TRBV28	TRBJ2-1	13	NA	ASSSLAGGYNEQF
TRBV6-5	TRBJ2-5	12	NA	ASSYEAGGETQY
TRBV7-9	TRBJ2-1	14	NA	ASSLLASGSTNEQF
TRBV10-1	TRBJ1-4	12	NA	ASSETTTNEKLF
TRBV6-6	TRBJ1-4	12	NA	ASSEGQGYEKLF
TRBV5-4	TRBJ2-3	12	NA	ASSFEGSTDTQY